The source of this T cell receptor beta chain is a study of blood T cells in healthy people across ages. Looked up from germline, CDR1 is DFQATT and CDR2 is SNEGSKA (reference sequence). V was trimmed by 5 bases and J by 3 bases, leaving 14 bases between them. This CDR3 has 14 amino acids. In this sample, this clonotype turned up a few times. PCR was performed a second time for about 6 to 11 cycles using a sample-barcoded 5' primer and a J-beta primer mix. TCRdb recomputed calls from the 5' RACE reads with MiXCR, one row per CDR3 protein. The sample holds around 780,000 distinct CDR3 sequences; roughly 25% are singletons and the top ten take 2.5% to 3.5%. This sample also appeared in a second study, on T cells of mothers and their children. That paper notes: Slightly higher, non-significant overlap characterized related mother-child pairs relative to unrelated pairs.

The specimen sequenced was blood. The clonotype originates from a boy between 5 and 17 years old in good health. The chain links TRBV20-1 to TRBJ1-5, with D unclear. The CDR3: CSAAPPDFNQPQHF. The CDR3 DNA is TGCAGTGCTGCCCCTCCCGACTTCAATCAGCCCCAGCATTTT.